This T cell receptor beta chain originates from a study of somatic mutations in cytotoxic T cells in rheumatoid arthritis. Study details: Collection of patient blood (30 ml EDTA) took place right after diagnosis, before any treatment.

The assay was immunoSEQ multiplex PCR, and TCRdb's table has in-frame clones only and misses some. Here the sample spans some 21,000 clones, roughly 80% being singletons. Germline V gives CDR1 MNHNS, CDR2 SASEGT. The V gene lost 1 base and the J gene lost 2 bases, with 15 bases spanning the gap. The CDR3 extends over 16 amino acids. J is TRBJ2-7 and V is TRBV6-1; D uncertain. The receptor comes from an adult with rheumatoid arthritis. The sequenced sample consisted of CD8+ T cells sorted from blood. CDR3 sequence: CASSEDPFPNPYEQYF. Written as DNA, the CDR3 is TGTGCCAGCAGTGAAGACCCCTTCCCCAACCCCTACGAGCAGTACTTC.